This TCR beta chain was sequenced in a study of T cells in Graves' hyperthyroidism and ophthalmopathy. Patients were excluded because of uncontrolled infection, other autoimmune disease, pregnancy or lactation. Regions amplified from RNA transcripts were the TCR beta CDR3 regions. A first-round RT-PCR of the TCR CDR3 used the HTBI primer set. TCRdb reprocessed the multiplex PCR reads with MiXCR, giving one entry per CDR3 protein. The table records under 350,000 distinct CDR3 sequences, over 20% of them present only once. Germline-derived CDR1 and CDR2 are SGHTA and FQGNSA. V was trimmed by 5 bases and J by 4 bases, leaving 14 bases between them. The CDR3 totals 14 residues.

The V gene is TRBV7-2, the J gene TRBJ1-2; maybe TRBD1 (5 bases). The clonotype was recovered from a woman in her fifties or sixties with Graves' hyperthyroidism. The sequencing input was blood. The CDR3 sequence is CASSVYGGGYGYTF. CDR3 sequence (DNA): TGTGCCAGCAGCGTTTACGGGGGTGGCTATGGCTACACCTTC.